This passage covers 5 T cell receptor beta chains from one sample sequenced in a study of Ad26.COV2.S vaccination and SARS-CoV-2 variants. Documented treatment: roughly 19 received Ad26.COV2.S at low or high dose, single or two shots; 5 received placebo; per-sample allocation not given. Material that was analyzed had been drawn on day 63 after the first vaccine or placebo injection. Repertoires were generated with immunoSEQ multiplex PCR, while TCRdb's copy carries only in-frame clones and drops some. The sample lists hundreds of thousands of clones, 75% to 90% seen once, with roughly 2.5% in the top ten. The sample here was peripheral blood, taken in a trial of Ad26.COV2.S vaccine versus placebo. The receptors stem from a person between 18 and 59 years old who received the Ad26.COV2.S COVID-19 vaccine or a placebo.

J is TRBJ2-5 and V is TRBV15; no definite D call. The germline V gene has CDR1 LNHNV and CDR2 YYDKDF (reference sequence). The CDR3 contains 12 residues. The V gene lost 4 bases and the J gene lost 5 bases, with 8 bases spanning the gap. CDR3 nucleotides: TGTGCCACCAGCAACTCGCGGGAGACCCAGTACTTC. This gives the protein CATSNSRETQYF. Drawing the rest from reference TRBV15 and TRBJ2-5, the complete variable domain is DAMVIQNPRYQVTQFGKPVTLSCSQTLNHNVMYWYQQKSSQAPKLLFHYYDKDFNNEADTPDNFQSRRPNTSFCFLDIRSPGLGDTAMYLCATSNSRETQYFGPGTRLLVL.

This chain uses TRBV5-4 with TRBJ2-4; tentatively, D is TRBD1 or TRBD2 (5 bases each). Germline V gene lookup returns CDR1 SGHNT and CDR2 YYREEE (reference sequence). The germline V and J ends were trimmed by 0 bases and 3 bases, with 7 bases remaining between them. The CDR3 spans 14 residues. The CDR3 loop reads CASSLGDLKNIQYF. CDR3 in DNA: TGTGCCAGCAGCTTGGGGGACCTCAAAAACATTCAGTACTTC.

The chain recombines TRBV5-1 with TRBJ2-7; 7 nucleotides agree with TRBD1. Germline V gives CDR1 SGHRS, CDR2 YFSETQ. CDR3 length: 15 amino acids. V dropped 3 bases and J dropped 6; count of bases not matched to a gene: 12. Here the CDR3 reads CASSYTGVGESEQYV. CDR3 nucleotide sequence: TGCGCCAGCAGCTACACAGGGGTCGGCGAGAGCGAGCAGTACGTC.

CDR3 bases: TGTGCCAGCAGCTTCAACAGGGACGGCTACACCTTC. Amino acid sequence: CASSFNRDGYTF. J is TRBJ1-2 and V is TRBV11-3, with TRBD1 as a possible D gene (6 bases). This CDR3 region has 12 residues. V dropped 3 bases and J dropped 8 bases, with 10 bases sitting between them. Per germline, CDR1 SGHNT and CDR2 YENEEA.

The chain employs TRBV11-2 and TRBJ2-5; 7 nucleotides line up with TRBD1. The ends lost 0 bases at V and 12 bases at J; junction bases unmatched: 4. CDR3 length: 12 amino acids. CDR1 SGHAT and CDR2 FQNNGV come from the germline V gene. The CDR3 sequence is CASSLDRQGEYF. The CDR3 DNA follows: TGTGCCAGCAGCTTAGATCGTCAGGGGGAGTACTTC. Supplemented by reference TRBV11-2 and TRBJ2-5, the full variable domain reads EAGVAQSPRYKIIEKRQSVAFWCNPISGHATLYWYQQILGQGPKLLIQFQNNGVVDDSQLPKDRFSAERLKGVDSTLKIQPAKLEDSAVYLCASSLDRQGEYFGPGTRLLVL.